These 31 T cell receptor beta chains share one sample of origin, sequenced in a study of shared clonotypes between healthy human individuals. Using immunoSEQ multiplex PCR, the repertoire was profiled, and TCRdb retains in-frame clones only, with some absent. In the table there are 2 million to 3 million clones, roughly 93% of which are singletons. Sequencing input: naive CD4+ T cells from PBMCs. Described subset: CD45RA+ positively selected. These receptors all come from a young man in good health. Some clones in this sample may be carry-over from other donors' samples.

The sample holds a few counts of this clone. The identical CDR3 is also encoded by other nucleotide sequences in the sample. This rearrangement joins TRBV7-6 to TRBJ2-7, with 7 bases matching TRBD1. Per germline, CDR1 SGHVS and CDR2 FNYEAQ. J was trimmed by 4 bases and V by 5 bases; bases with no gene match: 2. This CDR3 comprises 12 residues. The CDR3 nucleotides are TGTGCCAGCAGCCCGACAGGGTACGAGCAGTACTTC. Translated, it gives CASSPTGYEQYF.

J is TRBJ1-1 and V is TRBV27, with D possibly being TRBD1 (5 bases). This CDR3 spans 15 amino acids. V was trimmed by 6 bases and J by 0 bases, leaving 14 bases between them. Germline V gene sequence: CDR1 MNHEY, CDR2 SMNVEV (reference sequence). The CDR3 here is CASRPPRAMNTEAFF. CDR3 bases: TGTGCCAGCAGACCCCCCAGGGCCATGAACACTGAAGCTTTCTTT.

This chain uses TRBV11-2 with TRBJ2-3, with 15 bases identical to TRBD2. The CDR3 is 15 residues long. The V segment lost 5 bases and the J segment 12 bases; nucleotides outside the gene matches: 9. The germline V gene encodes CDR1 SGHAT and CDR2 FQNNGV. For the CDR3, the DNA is TGTGCCAGCAGCGTACCGGGACTAGCGGGAGGTGCTCAGTATTTT. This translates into CASSVPGLAGGAQYF.

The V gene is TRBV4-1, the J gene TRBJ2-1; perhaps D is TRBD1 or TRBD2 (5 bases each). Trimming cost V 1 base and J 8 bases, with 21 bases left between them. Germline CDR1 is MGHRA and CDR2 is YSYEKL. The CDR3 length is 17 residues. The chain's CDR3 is CASSQVNLGLRDDEQFF. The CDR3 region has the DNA TGCGCCAGCAGCCAAGTGAACTTAGGACTCCGGGACGATGAGCAGTTCTTC.

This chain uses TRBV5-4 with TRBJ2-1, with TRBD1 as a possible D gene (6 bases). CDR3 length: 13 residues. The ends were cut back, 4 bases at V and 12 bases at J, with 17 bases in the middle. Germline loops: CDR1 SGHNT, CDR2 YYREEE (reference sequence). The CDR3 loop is CASSPSGVSAQFF. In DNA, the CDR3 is TGTGCCAGCAGCCCGTCAGGGGTATCTGCGCAGTTCTTC.

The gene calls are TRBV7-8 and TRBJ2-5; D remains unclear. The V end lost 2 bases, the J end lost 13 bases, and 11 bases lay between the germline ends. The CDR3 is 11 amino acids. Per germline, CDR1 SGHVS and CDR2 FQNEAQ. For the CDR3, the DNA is TGTGCCAGCAGCTTACGGAAGGGCCCGTACTTC. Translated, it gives CASSLRKGPYF.

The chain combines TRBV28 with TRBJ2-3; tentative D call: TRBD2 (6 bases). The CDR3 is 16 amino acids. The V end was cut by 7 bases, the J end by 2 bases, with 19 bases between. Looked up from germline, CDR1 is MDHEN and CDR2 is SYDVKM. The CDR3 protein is CASTPFRGRHTDTQYF. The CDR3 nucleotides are TGTGCCAGCACCCCGTTTCGGGGGAGGCACACAGATACGCAGTATTTT.

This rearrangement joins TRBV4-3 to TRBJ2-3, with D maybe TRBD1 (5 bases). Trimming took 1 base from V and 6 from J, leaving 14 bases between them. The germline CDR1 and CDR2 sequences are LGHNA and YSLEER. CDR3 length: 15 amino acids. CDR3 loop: CASSQGGADVDTQYF. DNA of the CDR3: TGCGCCAGCAGCCAAGGTGGGGCGGATGTGGATACGCAGTATTTT.

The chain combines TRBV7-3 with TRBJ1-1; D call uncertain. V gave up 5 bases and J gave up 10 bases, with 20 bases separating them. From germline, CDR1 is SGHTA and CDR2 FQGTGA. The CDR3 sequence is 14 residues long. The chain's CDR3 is CASSPMAGSGRAFF. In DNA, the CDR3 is TGTGCCAGCAGCCCCATGGCGGGTTCCGGTCGAGCTTTCTTT.

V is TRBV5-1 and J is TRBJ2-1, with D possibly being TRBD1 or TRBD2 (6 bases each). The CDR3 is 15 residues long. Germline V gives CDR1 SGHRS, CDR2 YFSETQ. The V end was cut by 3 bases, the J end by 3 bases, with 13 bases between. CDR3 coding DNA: TGCGCCAGCAGCTCGGGGGCAGGGGTCTACAATGAGCAGTTCTTC. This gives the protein CASSSGAGVYNEQFF.

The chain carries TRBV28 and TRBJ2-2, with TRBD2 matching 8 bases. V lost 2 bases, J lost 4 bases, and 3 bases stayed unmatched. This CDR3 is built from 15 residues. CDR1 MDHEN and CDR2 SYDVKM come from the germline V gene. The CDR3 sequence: CASSLRGGGTGELFF. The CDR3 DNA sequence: TGTGCCAGCAGTTTACGGGGGGGAGGCACCGGGGAGCTGTTTTTT.

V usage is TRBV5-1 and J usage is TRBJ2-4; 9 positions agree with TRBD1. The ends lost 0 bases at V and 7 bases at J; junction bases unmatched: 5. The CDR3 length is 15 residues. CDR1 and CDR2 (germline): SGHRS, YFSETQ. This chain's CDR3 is CASSLGPQGANIQYF. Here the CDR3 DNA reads TGCGCCAGCAGCTTGGGCCCACAGGGGGCTAACATTCAGTACTTC. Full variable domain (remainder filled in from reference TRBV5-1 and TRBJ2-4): KAGVTQTPRYLIKTRGQQVTLSCSPISGHRSVSWYQQTPGQGLQFLFEYFSETQRNKGNFPGRFSGRQFSNSRSEMNVSTLELGDSALYLCASSLGPQGANIQYFGAGTRLSVL.

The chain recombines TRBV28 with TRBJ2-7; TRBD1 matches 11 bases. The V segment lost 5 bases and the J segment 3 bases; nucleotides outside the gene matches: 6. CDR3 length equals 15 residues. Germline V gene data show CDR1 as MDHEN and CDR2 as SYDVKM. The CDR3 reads CASSKRTGGRYEQYF. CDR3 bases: TGTGCCAGCAGTAAAAGGACAGGGGGCCGCTACGAGCAGTACTTC.

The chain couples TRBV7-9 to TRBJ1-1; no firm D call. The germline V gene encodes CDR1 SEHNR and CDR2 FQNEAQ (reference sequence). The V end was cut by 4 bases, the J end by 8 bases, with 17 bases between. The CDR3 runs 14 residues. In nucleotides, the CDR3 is TGTGCCAGCAGCTCCCGGGGTTTGAGCAGGGAAGCTTTCTTT. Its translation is CASSSRGLSREAFF. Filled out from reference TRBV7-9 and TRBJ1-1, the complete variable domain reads DTGVSQNPRHKITKRGQNVTFRCDPISEHNRLYWYRQTLGQGPEFLTYFQNEAQLEKSRLLSDRFSAERPKGSFSTLEIQRTEQGDSAMYLCASSSRGLSREAFFGQGTRLTVV.

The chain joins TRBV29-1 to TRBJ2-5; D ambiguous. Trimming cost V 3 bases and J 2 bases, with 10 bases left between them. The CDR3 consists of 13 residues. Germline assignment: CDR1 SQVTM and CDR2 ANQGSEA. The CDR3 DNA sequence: TGCAGCGTTGATAGAGACTTGCAAGAGACCCAGTACTTC. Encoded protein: CSVDRDLQETQYF.

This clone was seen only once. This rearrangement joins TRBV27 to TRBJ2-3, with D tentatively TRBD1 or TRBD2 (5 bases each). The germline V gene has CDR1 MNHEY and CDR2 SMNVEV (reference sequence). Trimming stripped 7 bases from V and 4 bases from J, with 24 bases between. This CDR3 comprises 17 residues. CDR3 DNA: TGTGCCAGCACCGTCTACGACGGGACCCTAAGCCCAGATACGCAGTATTTT. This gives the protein CASTVYDGTLSPDTQYF.

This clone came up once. CDR3 loop: CASRRRGFYNEQFF. The CDR3 nucleotides read TGTGCCAGCAGGCGACGGGGCTTTTACAATGAGCAGTTCTTC. The rearrangement joins TRBV27 to TRBJ2-1; D assignment may be TRBD1 or TRBD2 (5 bases each). V gave up 6 bases and J gave up 4 bases, with 13 bases separating them. This CDR3 region has 14 residues. Germline V gene lookup returns CDR1 MNHEY and CDR2 SMNVEV (reference sequence).

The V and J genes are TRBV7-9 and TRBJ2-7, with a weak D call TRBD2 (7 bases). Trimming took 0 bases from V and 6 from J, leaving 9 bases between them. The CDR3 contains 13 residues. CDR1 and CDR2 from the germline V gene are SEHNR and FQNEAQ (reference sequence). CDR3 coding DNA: TGTGCCAGCAGCTTAGCGGGGGGGGCCGAGCAGTACTTC. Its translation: CASSLAGGAEQYF.

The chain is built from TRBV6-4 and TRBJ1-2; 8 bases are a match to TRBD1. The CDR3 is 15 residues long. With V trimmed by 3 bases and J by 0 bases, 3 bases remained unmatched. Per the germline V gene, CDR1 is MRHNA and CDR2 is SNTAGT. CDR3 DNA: TGTGCCAGCAGTGAGAGGACAGGGACTAACTATGGCTACACCTTC. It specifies CASSERTGTNYGYTF.

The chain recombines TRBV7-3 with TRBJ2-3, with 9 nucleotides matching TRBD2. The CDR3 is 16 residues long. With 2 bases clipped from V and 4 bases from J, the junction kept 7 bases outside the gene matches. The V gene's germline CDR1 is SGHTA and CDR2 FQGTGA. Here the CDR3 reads CASSLGYAGGPDTQYF. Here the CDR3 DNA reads TGTGCCAGCAGCTTAGGTTATGCGGGAGGGCCAGATACGCAGTATTTT.

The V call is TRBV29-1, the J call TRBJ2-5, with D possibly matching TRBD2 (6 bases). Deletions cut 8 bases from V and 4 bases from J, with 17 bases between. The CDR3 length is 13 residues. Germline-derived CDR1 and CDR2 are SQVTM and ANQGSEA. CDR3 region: CSIAGTGVETQYF. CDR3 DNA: TGCAGCATAGCCGGGACTGGGGTAGAGACCCAGTACTTC.

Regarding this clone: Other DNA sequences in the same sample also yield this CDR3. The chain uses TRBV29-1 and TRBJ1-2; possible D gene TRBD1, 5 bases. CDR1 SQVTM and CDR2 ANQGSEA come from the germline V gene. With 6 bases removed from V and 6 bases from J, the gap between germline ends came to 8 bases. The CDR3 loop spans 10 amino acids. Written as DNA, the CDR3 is TGCAGCGTGGGGACGGATGGCTACACCTTC. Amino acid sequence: CSVGTDGYTF.

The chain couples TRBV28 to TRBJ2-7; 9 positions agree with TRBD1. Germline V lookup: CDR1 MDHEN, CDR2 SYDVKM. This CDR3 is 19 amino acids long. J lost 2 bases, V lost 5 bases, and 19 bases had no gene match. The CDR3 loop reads CASSTGDREFLLYPYEQYF. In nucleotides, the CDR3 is TGTGCCAGCAGTACGGGGGACAGGGAATTCCTCCTATACCCCTACGAGCAGTACTTC.

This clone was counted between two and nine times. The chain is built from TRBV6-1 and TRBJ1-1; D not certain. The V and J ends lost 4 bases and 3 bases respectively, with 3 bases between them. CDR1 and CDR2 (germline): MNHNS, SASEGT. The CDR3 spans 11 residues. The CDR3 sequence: CASSGYTEAFF. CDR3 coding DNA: TGTGCCAGCAGTGGGTACACTGAAGCTTTCTTT.

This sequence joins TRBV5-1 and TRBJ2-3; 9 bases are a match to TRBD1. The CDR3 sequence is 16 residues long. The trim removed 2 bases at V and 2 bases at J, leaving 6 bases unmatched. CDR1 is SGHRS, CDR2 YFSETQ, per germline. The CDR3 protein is CASSLKGQGATDTQYF. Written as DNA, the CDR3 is TGCGCCAGCAGCTTAAAGGGACAGGGCGCCACAGATACGCAGTATTTT.

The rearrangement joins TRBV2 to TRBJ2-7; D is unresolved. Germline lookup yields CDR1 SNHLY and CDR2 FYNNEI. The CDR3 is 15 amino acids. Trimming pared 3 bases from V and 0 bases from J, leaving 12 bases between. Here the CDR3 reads CASSETFLRSYEQYF. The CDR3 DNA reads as TGTGCCAGCAGTGAGACTTTTCTCCGCTCCTACGAGCAGTACTTC.

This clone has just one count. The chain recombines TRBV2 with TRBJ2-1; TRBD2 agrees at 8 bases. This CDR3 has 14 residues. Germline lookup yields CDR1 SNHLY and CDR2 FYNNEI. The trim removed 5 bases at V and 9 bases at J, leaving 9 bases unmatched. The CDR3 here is CASSPSGREGEQFF. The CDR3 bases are TGTGCCAGCAGTCCCAGCGGGAGAGAGGGTGAGCAGTTCTTC.

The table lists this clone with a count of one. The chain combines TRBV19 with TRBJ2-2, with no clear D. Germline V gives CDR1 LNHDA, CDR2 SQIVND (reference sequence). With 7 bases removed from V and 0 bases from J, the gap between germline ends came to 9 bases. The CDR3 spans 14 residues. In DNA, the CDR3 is TGTGCCAGTAACCAGCCCGCGAACACCGGGGAGCTGTTTTTT. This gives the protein CASNQPANTGELFF.

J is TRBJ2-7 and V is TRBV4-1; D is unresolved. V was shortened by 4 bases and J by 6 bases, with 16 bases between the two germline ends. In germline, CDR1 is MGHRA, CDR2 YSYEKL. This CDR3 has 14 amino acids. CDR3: CASSPASNMVEQYF. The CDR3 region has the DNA TGCGCCAGCAGCCCCGCCTCGAACATGGTCGAGCAGTACTTC.

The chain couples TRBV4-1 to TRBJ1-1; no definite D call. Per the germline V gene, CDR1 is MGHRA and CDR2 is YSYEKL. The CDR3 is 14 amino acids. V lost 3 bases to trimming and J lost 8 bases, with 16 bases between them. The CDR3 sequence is CASSHFGRPGEAFF. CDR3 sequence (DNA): TGCGCCAGCAGCCACTTCGGGCGGCCGGGGGAAGCTTTCTTT.

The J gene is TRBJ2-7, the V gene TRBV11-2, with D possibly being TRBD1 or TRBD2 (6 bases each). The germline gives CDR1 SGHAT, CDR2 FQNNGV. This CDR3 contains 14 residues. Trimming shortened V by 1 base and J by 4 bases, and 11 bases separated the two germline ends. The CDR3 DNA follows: TGTGCCAGCAGCTTAGGTCGGGGGCGATACGAGCAGTACTTC. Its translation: CASSLGRGRYEQYF.